Sequencing of this T cell receptor beta chain was carried out in a study of blood T cells in healthy people across ages. General study results and limits: While age rose, TCR beta diversity per million T cells dropped in a roughly linear way.

Then a second PCR, running roughly 7 to 12 cycles, was carried out with a sample-barcoded 5' primer and a J-beta primer mix. TCRdb reprocessed the 5' RACE reads with MiXCR, giving one entry per CDR3 protein. The sample holds about 640,000 distinct CDR3 sequences, 58% seen once. This clonotype was observed many times. The antigen is not known. Germline CDR1 and CDR2: MNHEY and SVGEGT. The CDR3 extends over 15 amino acids. V gave up 0 bases and J gave up 7 bases, with 15 bases separating them. The V gene is TRBV6-2 or TRBV6-3, the J gene TRBJ1-2; D gene ambiguous. The sequencing sample was made of blood. The TCR was taken from a man between 60 and 70 years old in good health. This CDR3 is CASSYSSEGFGGYTF. The CDR3 DNA reads as TGTGCCAGCAGTTACTCTTCGGAGGGCTTTGGTGGCTACACCTTC.